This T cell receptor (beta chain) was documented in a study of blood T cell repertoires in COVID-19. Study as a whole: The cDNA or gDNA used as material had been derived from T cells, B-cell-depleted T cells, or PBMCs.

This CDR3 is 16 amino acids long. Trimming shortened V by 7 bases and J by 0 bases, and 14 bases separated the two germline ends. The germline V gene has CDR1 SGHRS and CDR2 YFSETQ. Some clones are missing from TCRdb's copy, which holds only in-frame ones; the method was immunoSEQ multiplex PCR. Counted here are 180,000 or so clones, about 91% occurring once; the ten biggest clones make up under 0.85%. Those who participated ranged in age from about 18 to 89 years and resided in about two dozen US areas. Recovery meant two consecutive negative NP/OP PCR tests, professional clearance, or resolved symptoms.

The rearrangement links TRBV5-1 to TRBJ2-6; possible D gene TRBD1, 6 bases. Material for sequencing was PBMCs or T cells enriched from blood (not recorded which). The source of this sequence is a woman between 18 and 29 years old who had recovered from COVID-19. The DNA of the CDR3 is TGCGCCAGCGGCCCAGGGGCGACCTCTGGGGCCAACGTCCTGACTTTC. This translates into CASGPGATSGANVLTF.